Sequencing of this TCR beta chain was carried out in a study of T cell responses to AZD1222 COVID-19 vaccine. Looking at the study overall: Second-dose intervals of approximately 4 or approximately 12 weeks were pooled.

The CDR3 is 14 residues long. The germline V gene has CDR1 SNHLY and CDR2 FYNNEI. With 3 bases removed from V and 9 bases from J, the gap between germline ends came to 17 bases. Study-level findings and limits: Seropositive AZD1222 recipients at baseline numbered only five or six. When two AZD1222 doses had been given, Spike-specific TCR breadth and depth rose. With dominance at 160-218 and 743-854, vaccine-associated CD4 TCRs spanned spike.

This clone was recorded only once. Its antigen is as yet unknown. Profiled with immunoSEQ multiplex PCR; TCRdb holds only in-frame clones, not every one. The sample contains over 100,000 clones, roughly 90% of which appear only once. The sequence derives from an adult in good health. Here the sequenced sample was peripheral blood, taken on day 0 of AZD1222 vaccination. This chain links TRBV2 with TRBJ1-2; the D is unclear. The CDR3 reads CASSDWRPFRSYTF. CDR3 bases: TGTGCCAGCAGTGATTGGCGGCCTTTTAGAAGCTACACCTTC.